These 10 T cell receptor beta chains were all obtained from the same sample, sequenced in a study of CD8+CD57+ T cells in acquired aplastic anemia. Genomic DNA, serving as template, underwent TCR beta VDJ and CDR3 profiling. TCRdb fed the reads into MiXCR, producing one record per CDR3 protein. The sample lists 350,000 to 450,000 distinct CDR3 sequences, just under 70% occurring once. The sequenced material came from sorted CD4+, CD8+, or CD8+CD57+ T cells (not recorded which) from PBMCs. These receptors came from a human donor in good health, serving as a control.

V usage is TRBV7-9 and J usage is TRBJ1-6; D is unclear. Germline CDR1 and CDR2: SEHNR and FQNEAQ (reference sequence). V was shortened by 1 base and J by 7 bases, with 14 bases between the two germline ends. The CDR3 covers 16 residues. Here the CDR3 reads CASSLGAGSSNSPLHF. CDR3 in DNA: TGTGCCAGCAGCTTAGGGGCAGGATCATCCAATTCACCCCTCCACTTT.

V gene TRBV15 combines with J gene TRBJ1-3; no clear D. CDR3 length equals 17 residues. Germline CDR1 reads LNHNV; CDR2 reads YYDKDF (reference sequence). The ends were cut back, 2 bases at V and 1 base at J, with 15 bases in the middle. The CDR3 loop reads CATSRSRLGPSGNTIYF. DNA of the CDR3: TGTGCCACCAGCAGATCCCGGCTTGGTCCGTCTGGAAACACCATATATTTT.

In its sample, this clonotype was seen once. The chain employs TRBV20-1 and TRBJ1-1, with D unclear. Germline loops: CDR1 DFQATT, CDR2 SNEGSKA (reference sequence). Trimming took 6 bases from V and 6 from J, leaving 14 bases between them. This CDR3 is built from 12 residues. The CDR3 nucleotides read TGCAGTGCGACGTCTTCGGGGTCTGAAGCTTTCTTT. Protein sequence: CSATSSGSEAFF.

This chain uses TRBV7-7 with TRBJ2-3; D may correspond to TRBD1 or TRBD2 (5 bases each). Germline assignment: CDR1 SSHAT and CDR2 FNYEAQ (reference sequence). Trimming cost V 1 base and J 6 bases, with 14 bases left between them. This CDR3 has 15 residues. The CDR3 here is CASSLGQSGPDTQYF. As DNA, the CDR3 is TGTGCCAGCAGCTTAGGGCAGTCGGGGCCGGATACGCAGTATTTT.

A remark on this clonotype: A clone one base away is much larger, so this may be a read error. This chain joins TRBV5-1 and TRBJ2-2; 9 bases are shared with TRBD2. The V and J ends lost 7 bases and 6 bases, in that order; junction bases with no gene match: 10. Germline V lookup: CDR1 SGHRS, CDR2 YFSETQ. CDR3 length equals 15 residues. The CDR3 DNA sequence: TGCGCCAGCTCCTCGTTGCGGGGGGGAGCCGGGGAGCTGTTTTTT. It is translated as CASSSLRGGAGELFF.

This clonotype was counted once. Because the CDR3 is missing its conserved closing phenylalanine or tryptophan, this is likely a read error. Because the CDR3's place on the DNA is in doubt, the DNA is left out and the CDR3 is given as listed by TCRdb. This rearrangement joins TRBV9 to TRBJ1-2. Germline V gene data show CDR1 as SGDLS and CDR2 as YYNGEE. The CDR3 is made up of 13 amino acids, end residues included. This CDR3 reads CASSEAEDEQYFV.

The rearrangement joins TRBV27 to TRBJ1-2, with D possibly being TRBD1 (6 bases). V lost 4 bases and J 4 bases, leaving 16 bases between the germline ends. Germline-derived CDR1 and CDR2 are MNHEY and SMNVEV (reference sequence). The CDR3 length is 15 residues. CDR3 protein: CASSSSLQGSYGYTF. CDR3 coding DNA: TGTGCCAGCAGTTCTTCATTACAGGGCAGCTATGGCTACACCTTC.

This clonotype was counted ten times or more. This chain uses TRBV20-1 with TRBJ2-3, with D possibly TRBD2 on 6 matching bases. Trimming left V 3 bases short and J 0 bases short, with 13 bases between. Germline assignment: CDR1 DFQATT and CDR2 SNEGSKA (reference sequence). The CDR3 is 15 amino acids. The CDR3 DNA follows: TGCAGTGCTAGTGCTGGAGCGGGTAGCACAGATACGCAGTATTTT. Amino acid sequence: CSASAGAGSTDTQYF.

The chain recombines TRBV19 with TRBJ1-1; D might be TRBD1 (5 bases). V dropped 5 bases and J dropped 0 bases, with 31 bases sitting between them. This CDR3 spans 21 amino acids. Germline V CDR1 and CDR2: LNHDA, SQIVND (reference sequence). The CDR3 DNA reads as TGTGCCAGTAGTGCCTTTTCTAGGCCAGGGCCAGGTCATCGCATGAACACTGAAGCTTTCTTT. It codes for CASSAFSRPGPGHRMNTEAFF.

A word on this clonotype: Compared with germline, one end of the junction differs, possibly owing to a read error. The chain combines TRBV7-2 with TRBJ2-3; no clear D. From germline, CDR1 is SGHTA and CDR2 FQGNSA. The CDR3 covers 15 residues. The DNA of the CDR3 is TGTGCCAGCAGCTCCCGCGGTTTAATGGGCGATAACTATGATTTT. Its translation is CASSSRGLMGDNYDF.